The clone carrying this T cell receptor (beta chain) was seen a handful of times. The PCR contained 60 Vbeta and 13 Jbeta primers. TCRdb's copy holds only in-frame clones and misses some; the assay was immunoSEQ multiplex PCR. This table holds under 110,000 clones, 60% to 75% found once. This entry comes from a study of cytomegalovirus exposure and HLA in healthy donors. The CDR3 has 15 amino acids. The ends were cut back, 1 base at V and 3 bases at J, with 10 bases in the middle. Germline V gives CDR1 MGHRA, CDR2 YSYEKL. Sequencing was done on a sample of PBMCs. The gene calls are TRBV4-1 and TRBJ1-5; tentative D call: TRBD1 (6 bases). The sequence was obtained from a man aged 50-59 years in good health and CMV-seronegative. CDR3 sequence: CASSQVQGNNQPQHF. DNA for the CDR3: TGCGCCAGCAGCCAAGTTCAGGGGAACAATCAGCCCCAGCATTTT.